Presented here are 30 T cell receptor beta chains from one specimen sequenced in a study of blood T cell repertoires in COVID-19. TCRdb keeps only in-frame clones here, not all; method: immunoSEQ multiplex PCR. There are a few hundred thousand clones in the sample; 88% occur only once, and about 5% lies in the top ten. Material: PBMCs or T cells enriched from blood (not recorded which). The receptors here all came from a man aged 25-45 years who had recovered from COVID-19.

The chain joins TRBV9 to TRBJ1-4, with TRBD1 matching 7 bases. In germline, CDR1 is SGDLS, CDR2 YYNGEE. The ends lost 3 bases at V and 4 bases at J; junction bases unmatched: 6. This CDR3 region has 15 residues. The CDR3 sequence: CASSGYTGVNEKLFF. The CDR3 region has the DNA TGTGCCAGCAGCGGGTACACAGGGGTTAATGAAAAACTGTTTTTT. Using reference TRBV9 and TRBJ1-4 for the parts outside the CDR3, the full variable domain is DSGVTQTPKHLITATGQRVTLRCSPRSGDLSVYWYQQSLDQGLQFLIQYYNGEERAKGNILERFSAQQFPDLHSELNLSSLELGDSALYFCASSGYTGVNEKLFFGSGTQLSVL.

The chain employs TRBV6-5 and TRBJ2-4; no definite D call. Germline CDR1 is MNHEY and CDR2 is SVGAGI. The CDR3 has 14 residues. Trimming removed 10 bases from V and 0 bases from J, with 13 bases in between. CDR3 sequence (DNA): TGTGCCACAGCCCTGGGCACAGCCAAAAACATTCAGTACTTC. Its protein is CATALGTAKNIQYF.

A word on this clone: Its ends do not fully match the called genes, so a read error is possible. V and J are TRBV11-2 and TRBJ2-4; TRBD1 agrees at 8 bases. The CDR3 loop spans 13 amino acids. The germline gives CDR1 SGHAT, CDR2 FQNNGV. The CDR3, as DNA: TGTGCCAGCAGCTTAGAACCAGGGGGCTCTGAGGACTTC. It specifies CASSLEPGGSEDF.

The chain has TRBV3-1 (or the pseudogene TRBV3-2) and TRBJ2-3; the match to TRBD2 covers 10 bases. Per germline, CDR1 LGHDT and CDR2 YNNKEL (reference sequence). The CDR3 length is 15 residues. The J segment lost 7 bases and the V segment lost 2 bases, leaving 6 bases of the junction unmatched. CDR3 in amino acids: CASSQRSGGAYTQYF. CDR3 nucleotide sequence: TGTGCCAGCAGCCAAAGGAGCGGGGGGGCCTATACGCAGTATTTT.

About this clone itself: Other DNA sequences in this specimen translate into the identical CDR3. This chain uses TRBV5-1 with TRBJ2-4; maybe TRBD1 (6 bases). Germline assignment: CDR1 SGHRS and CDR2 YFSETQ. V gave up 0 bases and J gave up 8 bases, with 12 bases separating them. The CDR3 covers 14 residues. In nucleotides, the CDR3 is TGCGCCAGCAGCTTGGCCCCGCCAGGGGACATTCAGTACTTC. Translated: CASSLAPPGDIQYF.

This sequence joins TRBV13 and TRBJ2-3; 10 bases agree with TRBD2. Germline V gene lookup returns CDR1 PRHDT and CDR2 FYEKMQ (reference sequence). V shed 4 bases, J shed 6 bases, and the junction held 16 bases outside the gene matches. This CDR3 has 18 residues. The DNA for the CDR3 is TGTGCCAGCAGCTCCAACCGAGGGGGGACTAGCGACTCTGATACGCAGTATTTT. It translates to CASSSNRGGTSDSDTQYF.

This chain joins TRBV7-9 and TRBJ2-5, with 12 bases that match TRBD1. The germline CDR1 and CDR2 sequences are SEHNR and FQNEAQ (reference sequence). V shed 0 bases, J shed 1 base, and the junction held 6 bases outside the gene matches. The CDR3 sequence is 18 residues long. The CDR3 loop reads CASSLAWDRGLAQETQYF. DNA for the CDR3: TGTGCCAGCAGCTTAGCCTGGGACAGGGGGCTTGCCCAAGAGACCCAGTACTTC.

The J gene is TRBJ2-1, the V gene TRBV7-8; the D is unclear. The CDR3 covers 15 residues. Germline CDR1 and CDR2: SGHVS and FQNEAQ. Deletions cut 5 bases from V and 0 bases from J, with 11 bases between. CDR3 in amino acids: CASSPGVPSYNEQFF. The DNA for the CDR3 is TGTGCCAGCAGCCCGGGTGTGCCCTCCTACAATGAGCAGTTCTTC.

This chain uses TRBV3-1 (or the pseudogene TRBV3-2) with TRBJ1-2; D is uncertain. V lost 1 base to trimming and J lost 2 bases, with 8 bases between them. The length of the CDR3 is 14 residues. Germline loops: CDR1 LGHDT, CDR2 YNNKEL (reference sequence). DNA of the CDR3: TGTGCCAGCAGCCAAGTAAGAAGCAACTATGGCTACACCTTC. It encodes CASSQVRSNYGYTF.

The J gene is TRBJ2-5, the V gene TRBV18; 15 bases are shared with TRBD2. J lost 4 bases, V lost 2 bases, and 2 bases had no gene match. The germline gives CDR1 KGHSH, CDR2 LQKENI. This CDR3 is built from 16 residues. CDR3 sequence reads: CASSPWTSGGAETQYF. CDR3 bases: TGTGCCAGCTCACCATGGACTAGCGGGGGGGCAGAGACCCAGTACTTC.

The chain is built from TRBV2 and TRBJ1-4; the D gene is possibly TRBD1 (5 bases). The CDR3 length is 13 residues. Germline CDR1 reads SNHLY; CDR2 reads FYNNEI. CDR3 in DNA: TGTGCAACCTTGCGGGGGGTAGCTGAAAAACTGTTTTTT. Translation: CATLRGVAEKLFF.

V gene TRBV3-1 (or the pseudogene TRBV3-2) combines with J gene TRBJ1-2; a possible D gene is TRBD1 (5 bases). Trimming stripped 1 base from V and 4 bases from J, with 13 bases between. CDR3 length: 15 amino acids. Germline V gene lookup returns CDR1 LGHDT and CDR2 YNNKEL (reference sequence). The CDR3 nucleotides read TGTGCCAGCAGCCAAGGAACCAGGGCCGTCTATGGCTACACCTTC. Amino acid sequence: CASSQGTRAVYGYTF.

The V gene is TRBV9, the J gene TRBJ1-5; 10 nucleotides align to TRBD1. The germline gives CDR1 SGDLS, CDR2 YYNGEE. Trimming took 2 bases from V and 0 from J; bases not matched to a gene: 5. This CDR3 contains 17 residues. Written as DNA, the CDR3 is TGTGCCAGCAGCGTGGGGACAGGGGACTATAGCAATCAGCCCCAGCATTTT. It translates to CASSVGTGDYSNQPQHF. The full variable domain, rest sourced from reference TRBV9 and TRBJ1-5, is DSGVTQTPKHLITATGQRVTLRCSPRSGDLSVYWYQQSLDQGLQFLIQYYNGEERAKGNILERFSAQQFPDLHSELNLSSLELGDSALYFCASSVGTGDYSNQPQHFGDGTRLSIL.

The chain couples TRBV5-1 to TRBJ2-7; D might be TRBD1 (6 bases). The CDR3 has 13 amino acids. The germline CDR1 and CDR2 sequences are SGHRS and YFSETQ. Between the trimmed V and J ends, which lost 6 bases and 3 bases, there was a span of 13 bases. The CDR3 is CASNLDRNYEQYF. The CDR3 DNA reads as TGCGCCAGCAATCTAGACAGGAACTACGAGCAGTACTTC.

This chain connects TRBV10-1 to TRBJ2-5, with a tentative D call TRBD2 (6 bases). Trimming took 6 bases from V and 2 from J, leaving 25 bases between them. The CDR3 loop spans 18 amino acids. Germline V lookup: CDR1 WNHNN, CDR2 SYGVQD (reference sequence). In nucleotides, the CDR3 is TGCGCCAGCAGCTCACATCGACTTGGGGGGAATTTACAAGAGACCCAGTACTTC. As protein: CASSSHRLGGNLQETQYF.

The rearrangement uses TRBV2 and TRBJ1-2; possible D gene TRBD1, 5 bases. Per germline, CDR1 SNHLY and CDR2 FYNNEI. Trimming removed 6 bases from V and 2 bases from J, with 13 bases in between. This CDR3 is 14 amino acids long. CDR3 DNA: TGTGCCAGCAGCCAACTCCAGGGAAACTATGGCTACACCTTC. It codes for CASSQLQGNYGYTF.

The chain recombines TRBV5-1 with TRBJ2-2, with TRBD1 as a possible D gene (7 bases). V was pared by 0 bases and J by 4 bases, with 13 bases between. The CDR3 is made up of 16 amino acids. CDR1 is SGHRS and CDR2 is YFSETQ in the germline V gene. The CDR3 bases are TGCGCCAGCAGCTTGGTGGAGGGGGCATTCACCGGGGAGCTGTTTTTT. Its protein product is CASSLVEGAFTGELFF. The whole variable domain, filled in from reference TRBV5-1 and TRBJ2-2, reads KAGVTQTPRYLIKTRGQQVTLSCSPISGHRSVSWYQQTPGQGLQFLFEYFSETQRNKGNFPGRFSGRQFSNSRSEMNVSTLELGDSALYLCASSLVEGAFTGELFFGEGSRLTVL.

Here the CDR3 reads CATSDRNTGELFF. For the CDR3, the DNA is TGTGCCACCAGTGACAGAAACACCGGGGAGCTGTTTTTT. The V gene is TRBV24-1, the J gene TRBJ2-2; D is unclear. The CDR3 extends over 13 amino acids. Germline assignment: CDR1 KGHDR and CDR2 SFDVKD. V was trimmed by 4 bases and J by 2 bases, leaving 4 bases between them.

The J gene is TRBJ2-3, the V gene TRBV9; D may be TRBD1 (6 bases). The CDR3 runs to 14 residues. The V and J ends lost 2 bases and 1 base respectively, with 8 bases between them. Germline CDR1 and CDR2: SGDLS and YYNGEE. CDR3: CASSVGHRTDTQYF. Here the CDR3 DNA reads TGTGCCAGCAGCGTGGGACACCGCACAGATACGCAGTATTTT.

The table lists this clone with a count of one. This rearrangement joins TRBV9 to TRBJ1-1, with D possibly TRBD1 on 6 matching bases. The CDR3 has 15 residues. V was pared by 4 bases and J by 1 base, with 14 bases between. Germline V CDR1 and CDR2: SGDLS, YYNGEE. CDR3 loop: CASSPQQGPNTEAFF. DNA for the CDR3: TGTGCCAGCAGCCCCCAACAGGGCCCGAACACTGAAGCTTTCTTT.

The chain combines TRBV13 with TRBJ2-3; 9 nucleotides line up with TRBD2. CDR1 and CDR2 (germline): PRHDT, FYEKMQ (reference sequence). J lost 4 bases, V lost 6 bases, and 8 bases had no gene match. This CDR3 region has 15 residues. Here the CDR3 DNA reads TGTGCCAGCAGGCCCGGGACTAGCAGATCAGATACGCAGTATTTT. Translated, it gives CASRPGTSRSDTQYF.

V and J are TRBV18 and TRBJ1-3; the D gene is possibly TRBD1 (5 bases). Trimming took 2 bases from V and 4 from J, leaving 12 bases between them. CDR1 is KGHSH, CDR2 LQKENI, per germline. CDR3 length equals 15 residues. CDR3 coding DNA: TGTGCCAGCTCACCAGGGCAGGGCGGCGGAAACACCATATATTTT. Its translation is CASSPGQGGGNTIYF.

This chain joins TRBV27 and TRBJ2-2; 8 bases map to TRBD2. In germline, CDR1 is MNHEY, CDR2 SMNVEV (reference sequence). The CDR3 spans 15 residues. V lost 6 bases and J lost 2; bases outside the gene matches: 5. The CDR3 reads CASSPRGVNTGELFF. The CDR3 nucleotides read TGTGCCAGCAGCCCGCGGGGGGTCAACACCGGGGAGCTGTTTTTT.

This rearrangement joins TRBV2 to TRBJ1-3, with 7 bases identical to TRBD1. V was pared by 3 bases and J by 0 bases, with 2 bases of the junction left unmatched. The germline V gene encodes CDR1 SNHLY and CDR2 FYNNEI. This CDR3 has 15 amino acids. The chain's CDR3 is CASSDRQGSGNTIYF. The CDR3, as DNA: TGTGCCAGCAGTGATAGACAGGGCTCTGGAAACACCATATATTTT.

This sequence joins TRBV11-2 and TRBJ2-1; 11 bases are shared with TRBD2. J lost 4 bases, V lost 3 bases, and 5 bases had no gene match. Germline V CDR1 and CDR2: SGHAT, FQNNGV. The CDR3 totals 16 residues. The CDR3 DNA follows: TGTGCCAGCAGCTTGCTAGCGGGGGGACTTTACAATGAGCAGTTCTTC. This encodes CASSLLAGGLYNEQFF.

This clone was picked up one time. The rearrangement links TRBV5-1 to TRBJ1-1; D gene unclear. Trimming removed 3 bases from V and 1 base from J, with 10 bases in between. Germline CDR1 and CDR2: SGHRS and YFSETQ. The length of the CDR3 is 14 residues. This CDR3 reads CASSWEARNTEAFF. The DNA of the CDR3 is TGCGCCAGCAGCTGGGAGGCCAGGAACACTGAAGCTTTCTTT.

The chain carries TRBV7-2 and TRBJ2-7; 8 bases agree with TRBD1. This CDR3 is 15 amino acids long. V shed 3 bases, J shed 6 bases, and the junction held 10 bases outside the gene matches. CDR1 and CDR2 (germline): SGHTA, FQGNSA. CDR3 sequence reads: CASSFPDRGLFEQYF. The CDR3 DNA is TGTGCCAGCAGCTTTCCTGACAGGGGCCTATTCGAGCAGTACTTC.

The DNA of the CDR3 is TGTGCCAGCACTAACCCCTGGAGGGTCAATGAGCAGTTCTTC. As protein: CASTNPWRVNEQFF. V gene TRBV6-5 combines with J gene TRBJ2-1, with D maybe TRBD2 (6 bases). Germline V gene data show CDR1 as MNHEY and CDR2 as SVGAGI. V lost 7 bases and J lost 6, with 16 bases in between. The CDR3 contains 14 residues.

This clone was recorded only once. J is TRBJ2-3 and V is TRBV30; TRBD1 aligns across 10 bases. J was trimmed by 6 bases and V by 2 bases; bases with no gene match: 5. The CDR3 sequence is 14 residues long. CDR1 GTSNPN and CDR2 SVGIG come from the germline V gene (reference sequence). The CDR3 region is CAWSTGQGKDTQYF. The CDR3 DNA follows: TGTGCCTGGAGTACGGGACAGGGGAAGGATACGCAGTATTTT.

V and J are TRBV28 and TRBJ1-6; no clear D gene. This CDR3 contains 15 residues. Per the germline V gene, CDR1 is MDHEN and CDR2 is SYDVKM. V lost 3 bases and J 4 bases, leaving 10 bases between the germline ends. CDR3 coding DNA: TGTGCCAGCAGTTTCAGTGTTGAATATAATTCACCCCTCCACTTT. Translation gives CASSFSVEYNSPLHF. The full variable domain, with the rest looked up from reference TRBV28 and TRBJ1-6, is DVKVTQSSRYLVKRTGEKVFLECVQDMDHENMFWYRQDPGLGLRLIYFSYDVKMKEKGDIPEGYSVSREKKERFSLILESASTNQTSMYLCASSFSVEYNSPLHFGNGTRLTVT.